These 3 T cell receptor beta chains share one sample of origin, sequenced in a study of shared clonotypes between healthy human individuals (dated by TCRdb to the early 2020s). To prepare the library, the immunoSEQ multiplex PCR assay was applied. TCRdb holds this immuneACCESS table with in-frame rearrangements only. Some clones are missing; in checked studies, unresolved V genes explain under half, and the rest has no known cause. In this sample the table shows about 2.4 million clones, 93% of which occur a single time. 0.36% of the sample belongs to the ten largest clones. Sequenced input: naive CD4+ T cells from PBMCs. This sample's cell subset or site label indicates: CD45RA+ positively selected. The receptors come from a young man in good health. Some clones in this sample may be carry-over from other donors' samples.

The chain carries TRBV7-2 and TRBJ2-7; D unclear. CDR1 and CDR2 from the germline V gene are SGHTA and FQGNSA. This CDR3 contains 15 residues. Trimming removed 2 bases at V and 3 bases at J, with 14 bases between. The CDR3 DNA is TGTGCCAGCAGCTTAAGTCAAGGTCCAAGCTACGAGCAGTACTTC. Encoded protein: CASSLSQGPSYEQYF. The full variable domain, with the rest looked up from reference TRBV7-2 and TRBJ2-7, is GAGVSQSPSNKVTEKGKDVELRCDPISGHTALYWYRQSLGQGLEFLIYFQGNSAPDKSGLPSDRFSAERTGGSVSTLTIQRTQQEDSAVYLCASSLSQGPSYEQYFGPGTRLTVT.

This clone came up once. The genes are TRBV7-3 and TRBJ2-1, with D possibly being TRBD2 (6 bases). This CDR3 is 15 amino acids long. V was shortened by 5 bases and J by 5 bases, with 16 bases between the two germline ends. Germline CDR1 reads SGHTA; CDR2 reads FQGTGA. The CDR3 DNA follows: TGTGCCAGCAGCCGGGACTCCCAGAACCACAATGAGCAGTTCTTC. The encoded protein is CASSRDSQNHNEQFF.

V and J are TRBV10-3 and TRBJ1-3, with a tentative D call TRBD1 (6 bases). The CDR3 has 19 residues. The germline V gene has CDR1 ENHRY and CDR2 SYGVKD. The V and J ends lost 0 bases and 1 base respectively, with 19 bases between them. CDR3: CAISESTRGHLGSGNTIYF. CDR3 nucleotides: TGTGCCATCAGTGAGTCGACCAGGGGCCACCTGGGTTCTGGAAACACCATATATTTT.